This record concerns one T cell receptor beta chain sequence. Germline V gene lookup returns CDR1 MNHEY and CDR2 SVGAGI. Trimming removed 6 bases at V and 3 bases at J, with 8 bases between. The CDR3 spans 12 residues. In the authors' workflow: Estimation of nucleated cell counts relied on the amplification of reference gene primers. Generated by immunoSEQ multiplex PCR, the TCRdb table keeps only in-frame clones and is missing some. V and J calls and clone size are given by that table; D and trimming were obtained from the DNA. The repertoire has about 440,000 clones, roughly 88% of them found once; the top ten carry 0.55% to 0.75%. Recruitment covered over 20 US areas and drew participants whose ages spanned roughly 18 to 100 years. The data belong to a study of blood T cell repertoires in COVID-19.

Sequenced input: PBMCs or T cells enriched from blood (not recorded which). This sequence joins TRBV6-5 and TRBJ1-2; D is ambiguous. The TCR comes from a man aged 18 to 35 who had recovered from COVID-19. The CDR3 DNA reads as TGTGCCAGCAGCCGACTGGACTATGGCTACACCTTC. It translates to CASSRLDYGYTF.